This record concerns one TCR beta chain sequence. These data are taken from a study of blood T cell repertoires in COVID-19. Across the whole study: The samples span acute and convalescent COVID-19 from the United States, Italy and Spain.

Sequenced by immunoSEQ multiplex PCR; TCRdb stores in-frame clones only, minus some. The sample yields roughly 100,000 clones, 87% seen once. The germline V gene has CDR1 LGHDT and CDR2 YNNKEL (reference sequence). This CDR3 has 13 residues. Trimming removed 0 bases from V and 2 bases from J, with 4 bases in between. The sequence derives from a middle-aged man in a cohort sampled during active COVID-19. Sequencing used peripheral blood. The chain couples TRBV3-1 (or the pseudogene TRBV3-2) to TRBJ1-2, with unresolved D. CDR3 residues: CASSQDQNYGYTF. DNA of the CDR3: TGTGCCAGCAGCCAAGACCAGAACTATGGCTACACCTTC.